These 11 T cell receptor beta chains share one sample of origin, sequenced in a study of T cell repertoires in cytomegalovirus infection (dated by TCRdb to the late 2010s). TCRdb lists the instrument as Illumina HiSeq 1500. The public reads were run again by TCRdb, first through fastp at Q25 and then through MiXCR, and only productive beta chains were kept. Rows with a matching CDR3 protein are joined into one entry that keeps the most common DNA and genes. This sample has a few hundred thousand distinct CDR3 sequences in its table, and roughly a sixth of those were observed once. The ten largest clonotypes hold 12% of the sample. Sequencing input: PBMCs. Receptor source: a human donor in good health (CMV status not recorded). Some clones in this sample may be carry-over from other donors' samples.

The V gene is TRBV6-2 or TRBV6-3, the J gene TRBJ2-7; the D gene is possibly TRBD2 (6 bases). Per the germline V gene, CDR1 is MNHEY and CDR2 is SVGEGT. The CDR3 length is 16 residues. Between the trimmed V and J ends, which lost 0 bases and 3 bases, there was a span of 15 bases. This CDR3 is CASSYSSYGGDYEQYF. The CDR3, as DNA: TGTGCCAGCAGTTACTCGTCTTACGGGGGAGACTACGAGCAGTACTTC.

This clonotype was detected ten times or more. The chain is built from TRBV12-3 or TRBV12-4 and TRBJ1-5, with TRBD1 as a possible D gene (6 bases). The germline V and J ends were trimmed by 6 bases and 0 bases, with 12 bases remaining between them. This CDR3 is built from 15 residues. The CDR3 loop is CASRRGAISNQPQHF. Written as DNA, the CDR3 is TGTGCCAGCAGGCGGGGGGCAATTAGCAATCAGCCCCAGCATTTT.

The table lists this clonotype with many counts. The genes are TRBV7-2 and TRBJ2-1; TRBD2 matches 8 bases. The length of the CDR3 is 14 residues. Germline loops: CDR1 SGHTA, CDR2 FQGNSA. V lost 3 bases, J lost 5 bases, and 3 bases stayed unmatched. The CDR3 protein is CASSFGGANNEQFF. The DNA of the CDR3 is TGTGCCAGCAGCTTCGGGGGGGCTAACAATGAGCAGTTCTTC.

This clonotype appeared many times. V usage is TRBV7-2 and J usage is TRBJ1-2; TRBD1 aligns across 10 bases. The CDR3 is 15 residues long. V shed 7 bases and J 7 bases; nucleotides not matched to a gene: 12. The germline gives CDR1 SGHTA, CDR2 FQGNSA. In DNA form, the CDR3 reads TGTGCCAGCAAAGGGACAGGGGCCTCTATAGGTGGCTACACCTTC. Protein product: CASKGTGASIGGYTF. The variable domain in full, completed from reference TRBV7-2 and TRBJ1-2, reads GAGVSQSPSNKVTEKGKDVELRCDPISGHTALYWYRQSLGQGLEFLIYFQGNSAPDKSGLPSDRFSAERTGGSVSTLTIQRTQQEDSAVYLCASKGTGASIGGYTFGSGTRLTVV.

In this sample, this clonotype turned up a few times. This chain connects TRBV5-1 to TRBJ2-5; TRBD1 matches at 7 bases. Germline V gene data show CDR1 as SGHRS and CDR2 as YFSETQ. J gave up 5 bases and V 0 bases, and 4 bases lay outside the gene matches. This CDR3 contains 14 residues. CDR3 sequence: CASSLGQGLETQYF. The CDR3 DNA is TGCGCCAGCAGCTTGGGACAGGGTCTCGAGACCCAGTACTTC.

This clonotype was seen ten or more times. V usage is TRBV7-2 and J usage is TRBJ1-6; D is unresolved. Trimming stripped 0 bases from V and 7 bases from J, with 10 bases between. Germline V gene data show CDR1 as SGHTA and CDR2 as FQGNSA. There are 15 residues in the CDR3. CDR3 in DNA: TGTGCCAGCAGCTTAGCGCGGGGTGGGAATTCACCCCTCCACTTT. Amino acids: CASSLARGGNSPLHF.

This clonotype was detected only a few times. The chain carries TRBV20-1 and TRBJ2-7; no reliable D call. This CDR3 spans 11 amino acids. The germline V gene encodes CDR1 DFQATT and CDR2 SNEGSKA (reference sequence). The CDR3 DNA is TGCAGCGTCGACATCTCCTACGAGCAGTACTTC. Translated, it gives CSVDISYEQYF.

The CDR3 here is CASSSGLVDFTDTQYF. Written as DNA, the CDR3 is TGTGCCAGCAGCTCCGGACTAGTCGATTTCACAGATACGCAGTATTTT. J is TRBJ2-3 and V is TRBV7-9, with 7 bases that match TRBD2. There are 16 residues in the CDR3. Germline values: CDR1 SEHNR, CDR2 FQNEAQ (reference sequence). V dropped 4 bases and J dropped 2; count of bases not matched to a gene: 9.

This clonotype was seen at least ten times. The CDR3 DNA reads as TGTGCCAGCAGCTTAGCCGGACAGGGGATGGGCAACACTGAAGCTTTCTTT. Protein: CASSLAGQGMGNTEAFF. The rearrangement uses TRBV7-6 and TRBJ1-1; TRBD1 aligns across 9 bases. V was pared by 0 bases and J by 2 bases, with 7 bases of the junction left unmatched. There are 17 residues in the CDR3. Per the germline V gene, CDR1 is SGHVS and CDR2 is FNYEAQ.

In this sample, this clonotype turned up many times. V gene TRBV28 combines with J gene TRBJ1-5; weak D call: TRBD1 (6 bases). Per the germline V gene, CDR1 is MDHEN and CDR2 is SYDVKM. CDR3 size: 16 residues. V lost 5 bases and J lost 4, with 18 bases in between. CDR3 residues: CASSARTVWVNQPQHF. Written as DNA, the CDR3 is TGTGCCAGCAGTGCTCGGACAGTTTGGGTGAATCAGCCCCAGCATTTT.

The chain combines TRBV20-1 with TRBJ2-3; weak D call: TRBD2 (6 bases). With 6 bases removed from V and 0 bases from J, the gap between germline ends came to 13 bases. Germline values: CDR1 DFQATT, CDR2 SNEGSKA (reference sequence). CDR3 length: 14 amino acids. The DNA of the CDR3 is TGCAGTGCCCGGGGGACGACTAGCACAGATACGCAGTATTTT. This gives the protein CSARGTTSTDTQYF.